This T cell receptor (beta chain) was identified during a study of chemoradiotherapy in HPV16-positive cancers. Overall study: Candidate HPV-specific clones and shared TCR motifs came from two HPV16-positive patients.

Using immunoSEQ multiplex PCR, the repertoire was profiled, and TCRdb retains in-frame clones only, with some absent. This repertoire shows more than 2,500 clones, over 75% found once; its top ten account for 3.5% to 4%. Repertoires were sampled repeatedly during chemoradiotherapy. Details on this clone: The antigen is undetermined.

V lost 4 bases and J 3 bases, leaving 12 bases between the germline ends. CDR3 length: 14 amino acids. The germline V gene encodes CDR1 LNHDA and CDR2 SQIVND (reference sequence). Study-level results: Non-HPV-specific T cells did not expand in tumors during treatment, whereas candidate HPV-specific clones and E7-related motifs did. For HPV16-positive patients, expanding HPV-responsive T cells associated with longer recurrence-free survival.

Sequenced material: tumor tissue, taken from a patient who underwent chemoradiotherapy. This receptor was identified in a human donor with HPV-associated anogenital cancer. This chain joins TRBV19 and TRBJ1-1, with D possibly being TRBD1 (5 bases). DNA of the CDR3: TGTGCCAGTAGTAGCAGGGCGTCGGACACTGAAGCTTTCTTT. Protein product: CASSSRASDTEAFF.